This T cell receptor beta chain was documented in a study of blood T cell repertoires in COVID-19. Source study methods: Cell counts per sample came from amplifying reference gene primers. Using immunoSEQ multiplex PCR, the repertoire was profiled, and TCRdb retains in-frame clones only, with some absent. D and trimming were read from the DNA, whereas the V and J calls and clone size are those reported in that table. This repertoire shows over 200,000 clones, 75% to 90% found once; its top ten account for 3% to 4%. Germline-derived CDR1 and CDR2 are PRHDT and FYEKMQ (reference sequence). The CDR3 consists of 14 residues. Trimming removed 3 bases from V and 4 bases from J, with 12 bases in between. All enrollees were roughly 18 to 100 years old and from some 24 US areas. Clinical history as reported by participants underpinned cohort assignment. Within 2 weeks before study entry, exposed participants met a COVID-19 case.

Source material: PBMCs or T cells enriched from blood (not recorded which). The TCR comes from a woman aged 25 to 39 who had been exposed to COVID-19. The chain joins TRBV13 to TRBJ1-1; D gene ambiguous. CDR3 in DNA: TGTGCCAGCAGCTTCCGGGGAGGGATCACTGAAGCTTTCTTT. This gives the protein CASSFRGGITEAFF. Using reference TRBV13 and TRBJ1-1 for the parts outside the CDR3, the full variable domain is AAGVIQSPRHLIKEKRETATLKCYPIPRHDTVYWYQQGPGQDPQFLISFYEKMQSDKGSIPDRFSAQQFSDYHSELNMSSLELGDSALYFCASSFRGGITEAFFGQGTRLTVV.